This T cell receptor (beta chain) was identified in a study of Ad26.COV2.S vaccination and SARS-CoV-2 variants. Study overall: Donor joined the COV1001 Ad26.COV2.S trial arm. Once or twice, 56 days apart, Ad26.COV2.S was delivered intramuscularly.

Method: immunoSEQ multiplex PCR; TCRdb's copy keeps in-frame clones and lacks some. The table shows a few hundred thousand clones, with 92% occurring only once. The CDR3 runs to 20 residues. The ends were cut back, 5 bases at V and 0 bases at J, with 26 bases in the middle. The germline V gene has CDR1 MDHEN and CDR2 SYDVKM. The treatment here: some 20 received Ad26.COV2.S at low or high dose, single or two shots; several received placebo; per-sample allocation not given. The study sampled participants on day 63 after the first vaccine or placebo injection. The chain employs TRBV28 and TRBJ1-5, with D unresolved. This specimen was peripheral blood, taken in a trial of Ad26.COV2.S vaccine versus placebo. This TCR came from a person aged 18-60 years who received the Ad26.COV2.S COVID-19 vaccine or a placebo. The CDR3 spells CASSLTTQALEGYSNQPQHF. Here the CDR3 DNA reads TGTGCCAGCAGTCTGACCACGCAGGCCTTAGAAGGATATAGCAATCAGCCCCAGCATTTT.